This TCR beta chain was profiled in a study of CD8+ T cells in alopecia areata. Treatment described: oral pan-JAK inhibitor, 5-10 mg twice daily. The CDR3 runs to 14 residues. J gave up 4 bases and V 6 bases, and 7 bases lay outside the gene matches. Germline lookup yields CDR1 ENHRY and CDR2 SYGVKD. After isolation, RNA underwent reverse transcription to generate cDNA as the sequencing template. The data were produced by immunoSEQ multiplex PCR, yet TCRdb's version contains in-frame clones alone and is incomplete. The table has around 180,000 clones, around three fifths seen once. This receptor was obtained from a human donor with alopecia areata. The starting material was CD4+ T cells sorted from blood, obtained at week 24, from a patient treated with tofacitinib. The chain joins TRBV10-3 to TRBJ1-1; 8 bases map to TRBD1. This CDR3 is CAISGQGGTTEAFF. CDR3 in DNA: TGTGCCATCAGCGGACAGGGTGGGACCACTGAAGCTTTCTTT.